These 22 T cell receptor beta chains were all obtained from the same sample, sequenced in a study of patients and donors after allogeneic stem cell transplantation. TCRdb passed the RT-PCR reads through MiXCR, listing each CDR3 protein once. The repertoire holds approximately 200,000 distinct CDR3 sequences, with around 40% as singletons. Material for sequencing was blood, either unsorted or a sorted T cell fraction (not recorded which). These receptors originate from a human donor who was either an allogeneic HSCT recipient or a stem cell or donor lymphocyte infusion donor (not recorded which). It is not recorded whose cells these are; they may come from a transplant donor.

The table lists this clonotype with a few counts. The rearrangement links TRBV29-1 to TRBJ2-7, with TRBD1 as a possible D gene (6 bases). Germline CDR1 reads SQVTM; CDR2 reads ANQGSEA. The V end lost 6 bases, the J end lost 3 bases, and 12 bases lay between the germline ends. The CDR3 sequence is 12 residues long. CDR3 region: CSVLDSLYEQYF. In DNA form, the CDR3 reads TGCAGCGTCCTGGACAGCCTCTACGAGCAGTACTTC.

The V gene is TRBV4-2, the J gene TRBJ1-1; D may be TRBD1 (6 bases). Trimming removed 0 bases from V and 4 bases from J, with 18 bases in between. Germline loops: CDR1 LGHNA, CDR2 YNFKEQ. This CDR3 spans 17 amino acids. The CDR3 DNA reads TGTGCCAGCAGCCAAGACCGCTCGGACAGTCTCTTCACTGAAGCTTTCTTT. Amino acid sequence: CASSQDRSDSLFTEAFF.

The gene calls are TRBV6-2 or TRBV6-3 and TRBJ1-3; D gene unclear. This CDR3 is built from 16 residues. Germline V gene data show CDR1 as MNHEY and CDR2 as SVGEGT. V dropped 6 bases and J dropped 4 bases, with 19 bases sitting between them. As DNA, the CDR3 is TGTGCCAGCAGCATTTGGAAGGGAAGGAGAGGAAACACCATATATTTT. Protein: CASSIWKGRRGNTIYF.

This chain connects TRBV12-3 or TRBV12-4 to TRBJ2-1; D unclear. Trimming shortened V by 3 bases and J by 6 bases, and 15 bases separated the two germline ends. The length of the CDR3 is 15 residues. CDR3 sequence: CASSFWGPSANEQFF. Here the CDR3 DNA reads TGTGCCAGCAGTTTCTGGGGTCCTTCGGCCAATGAGCAGTTCTTC.

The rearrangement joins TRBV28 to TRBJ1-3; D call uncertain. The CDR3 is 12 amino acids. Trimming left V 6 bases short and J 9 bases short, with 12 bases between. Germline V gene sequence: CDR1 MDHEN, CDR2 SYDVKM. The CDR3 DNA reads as TGTGCCAGCAGGCCGCGCGTTGGCACCATATATTTT. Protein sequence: CASRPRVGTIYF.

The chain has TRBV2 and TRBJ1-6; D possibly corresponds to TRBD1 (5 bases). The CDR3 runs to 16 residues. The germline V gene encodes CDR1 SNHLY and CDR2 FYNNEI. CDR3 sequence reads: CCSGREAGSYNSPLHF. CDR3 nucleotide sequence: TGTTGCTCAGGGAGGGAGGCCGGCTCCTATAATTCACCCCTCCACTTT.

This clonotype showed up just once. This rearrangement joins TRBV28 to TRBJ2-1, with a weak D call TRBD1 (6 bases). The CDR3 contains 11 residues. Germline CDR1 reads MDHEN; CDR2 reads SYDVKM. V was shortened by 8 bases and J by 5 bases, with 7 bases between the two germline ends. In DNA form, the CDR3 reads TGTGCCAGCGACAGGAACAATGAGCAGTTCTTC. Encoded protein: CASDRNNEQFF. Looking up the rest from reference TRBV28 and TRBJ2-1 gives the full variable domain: DVKVTQSSRYLVKRTGEKVFLECVQDMDHENMFWYRQDPGLGLRLIYFSYDVKMKEKGDIPEGYSVSREKKERFSLILESASTNQTSMYLCASDRNNEQFFGPGTRLTVL.

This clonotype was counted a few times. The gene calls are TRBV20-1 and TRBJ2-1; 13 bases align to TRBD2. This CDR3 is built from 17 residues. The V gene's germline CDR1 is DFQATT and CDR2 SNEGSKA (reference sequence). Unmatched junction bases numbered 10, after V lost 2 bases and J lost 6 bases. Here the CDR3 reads CSARNQPGTSGANEQFF. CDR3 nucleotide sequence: TGCAGTGCTAGAAACCAACCCGGGACTAGCGGGGCCAATGAGCAGTTCTTC.

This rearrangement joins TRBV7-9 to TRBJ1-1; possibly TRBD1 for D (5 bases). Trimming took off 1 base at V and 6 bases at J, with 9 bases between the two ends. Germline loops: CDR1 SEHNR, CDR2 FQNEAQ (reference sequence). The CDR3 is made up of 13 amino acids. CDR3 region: CASSLGGGSEAFF. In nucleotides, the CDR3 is TGTGCCAGCAGCTTAGGGGGCGGCTCTGAAGCTTTCTTT.

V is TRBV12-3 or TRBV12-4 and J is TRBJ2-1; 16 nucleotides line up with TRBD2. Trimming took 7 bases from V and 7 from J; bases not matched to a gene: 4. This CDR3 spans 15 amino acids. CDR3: CASTVGLAGGNEQFF. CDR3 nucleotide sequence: TGTGCCAGCACCGTGGGACTAGCGGGGGGGAATGAGCAGTTCTTC.

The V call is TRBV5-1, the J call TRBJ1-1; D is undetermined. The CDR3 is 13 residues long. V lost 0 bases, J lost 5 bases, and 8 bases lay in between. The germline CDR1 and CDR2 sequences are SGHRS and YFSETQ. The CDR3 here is CASSLVSRTEAFF. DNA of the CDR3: TGCGCCAGCAGCTTGGTGTCAAGGACTGAAGCTTTCTTT.

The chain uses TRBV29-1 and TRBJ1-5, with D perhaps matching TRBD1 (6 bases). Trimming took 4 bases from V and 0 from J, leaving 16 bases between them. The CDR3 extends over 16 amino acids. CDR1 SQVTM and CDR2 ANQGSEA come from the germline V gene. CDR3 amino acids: CSVVGGGYYSNQPQHF. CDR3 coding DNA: TGCAGCGTTGTCGGGGGCGGTTACTATAGCAATCAGCCCCAGCATTTT.

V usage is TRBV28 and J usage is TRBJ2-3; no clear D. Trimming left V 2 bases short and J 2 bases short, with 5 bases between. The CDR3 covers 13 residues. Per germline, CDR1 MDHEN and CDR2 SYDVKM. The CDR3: CASSLEITDTQYF. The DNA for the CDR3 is TGTGCCAGCAGTTTAGAAATCACAGATACGCAGTATTTT.

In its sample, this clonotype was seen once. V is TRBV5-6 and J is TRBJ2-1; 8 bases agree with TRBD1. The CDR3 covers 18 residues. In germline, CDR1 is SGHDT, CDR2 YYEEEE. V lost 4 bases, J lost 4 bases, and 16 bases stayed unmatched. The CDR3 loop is CASSLHFRDRRSYNEQFF. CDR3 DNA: TGTGCCAGCAGCCTACACTTCCGGGACAGGCGGTCGTACAATGAGCAGTTCTTC.

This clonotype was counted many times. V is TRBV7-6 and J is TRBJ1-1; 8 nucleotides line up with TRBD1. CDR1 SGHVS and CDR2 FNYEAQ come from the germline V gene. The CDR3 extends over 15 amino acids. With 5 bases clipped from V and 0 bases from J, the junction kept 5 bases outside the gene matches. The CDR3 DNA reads TGTGCCAGCAGCACACGGACAGGGATGAACACTGAAGCTTTCTTT. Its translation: CASSTRTGMNTEAFF. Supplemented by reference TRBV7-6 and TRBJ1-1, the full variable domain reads GAGVSQSPRYKVTKRGQDVALRCDPISGHVSLYWYRQALGQGPEFLTYFNYEAQQDKSGLPNDRFSAERPEGSISTLTIQRTEQRDSAMYRCASSTRTGMNTEAFFGQGTRLTVV.

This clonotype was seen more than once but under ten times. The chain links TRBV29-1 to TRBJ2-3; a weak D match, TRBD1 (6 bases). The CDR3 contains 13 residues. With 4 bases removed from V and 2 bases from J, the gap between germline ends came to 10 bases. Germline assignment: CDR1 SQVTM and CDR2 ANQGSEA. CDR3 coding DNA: TGCAGCGTTGGGGGACATTTCACAGATACGCAGTATTTT. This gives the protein CSVGGHFTDTQYF.

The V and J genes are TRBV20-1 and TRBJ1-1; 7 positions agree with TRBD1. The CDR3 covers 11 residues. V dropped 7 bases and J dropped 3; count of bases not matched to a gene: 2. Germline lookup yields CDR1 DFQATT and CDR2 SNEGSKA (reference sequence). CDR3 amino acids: CSGGQDTEAFF. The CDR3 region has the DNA TGCAGTGGAGGACAGGACACTGAAGCTTTCTTT.

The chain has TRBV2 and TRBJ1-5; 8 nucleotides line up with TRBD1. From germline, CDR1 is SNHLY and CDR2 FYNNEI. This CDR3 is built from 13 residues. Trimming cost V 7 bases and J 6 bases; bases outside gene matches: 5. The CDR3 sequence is CASKDRVGQPQHF. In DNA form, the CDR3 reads TGTGCCAGCAAGGACAGGGTGGGTCAGCCCCAGCATTTT.

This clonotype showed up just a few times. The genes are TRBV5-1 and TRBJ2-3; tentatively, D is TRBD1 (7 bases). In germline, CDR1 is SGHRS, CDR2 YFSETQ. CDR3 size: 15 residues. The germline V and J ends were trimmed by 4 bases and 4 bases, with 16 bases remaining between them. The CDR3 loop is CASSRQGGRADTQYF. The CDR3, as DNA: TGCGCCAGCAGCCGTCAGGGGGGTAGGGCAGATACGCAGTATTTT.

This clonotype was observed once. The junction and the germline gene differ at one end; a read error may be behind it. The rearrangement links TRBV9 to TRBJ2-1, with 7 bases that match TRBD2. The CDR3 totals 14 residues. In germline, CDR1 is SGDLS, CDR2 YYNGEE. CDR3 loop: CASTVGPREDEQFF. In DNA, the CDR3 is TGTGCCAGCACCGTAGGGCCCCGGGAGGATGAGCAGTTCTTC.

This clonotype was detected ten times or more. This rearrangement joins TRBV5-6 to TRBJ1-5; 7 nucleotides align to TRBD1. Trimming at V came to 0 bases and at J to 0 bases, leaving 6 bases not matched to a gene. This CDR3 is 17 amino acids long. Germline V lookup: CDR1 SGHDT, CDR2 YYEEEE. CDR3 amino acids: CASSLGGGRVSNQPQHF. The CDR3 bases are TGTGCCAGCAGCTTGGGAGGGGGCCGGGTTAGCAATCAGCCCCAGCATTTT.

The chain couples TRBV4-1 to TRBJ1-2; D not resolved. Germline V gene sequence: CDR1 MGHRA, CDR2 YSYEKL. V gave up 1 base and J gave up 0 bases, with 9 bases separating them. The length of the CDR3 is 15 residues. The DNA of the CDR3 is TGCGCCAGCAGCCAAGCCGACACTCCTAACTATGGCTACACCTTC. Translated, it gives CASSQADTPNYGYTF.